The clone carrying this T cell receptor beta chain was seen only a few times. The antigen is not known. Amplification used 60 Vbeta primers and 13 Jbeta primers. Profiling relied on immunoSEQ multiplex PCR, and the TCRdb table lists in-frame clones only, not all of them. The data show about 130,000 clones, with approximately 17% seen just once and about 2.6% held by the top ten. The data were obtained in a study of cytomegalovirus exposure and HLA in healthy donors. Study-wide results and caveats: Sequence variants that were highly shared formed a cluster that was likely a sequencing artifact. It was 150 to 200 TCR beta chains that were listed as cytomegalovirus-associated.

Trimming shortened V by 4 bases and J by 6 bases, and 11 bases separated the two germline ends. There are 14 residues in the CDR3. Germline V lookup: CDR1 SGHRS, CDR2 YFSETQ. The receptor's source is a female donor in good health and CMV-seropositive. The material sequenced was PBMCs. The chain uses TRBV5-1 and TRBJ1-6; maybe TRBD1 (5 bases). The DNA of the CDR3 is TGCGCCAGCAGCCCTACAGGTAGTAATTCACCCCTCCACTTT. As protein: CASSPTGSNSPLHF.